These T cell receptor beta chains were read from a single sample in a study of blood T cells in healthy people across ages. TCRdb reprocessed the 5' RACE reads with MiXCR, giving one entry per CDR3 protein. This table holds 1.5 million to 2 million distinct CDR3 sequences, 28% found once. The specimen was blood. Receptors originate from a woman in her twenties or thirties in good health. Both conserved end residues are part of each CDR3. Fields, in order: V gene, CDR3 length, J gene, D gene, clone size, CDR3 protein, CDR3 DNA. The D gene is left open where the match is weak. Rows may omit the clone size; those that give it use once, few, many or a size class.

v_call: TRBV6-2/TRBV6-3
cdr3_length: 11
j_call: TRBJ2-5
d_call: NA
clone_size: many
cdr3_aa: CASSYPETQYF
cdr3_nt: TGTGCCAGCAGTTATCCGGAGACCCAGTACTTC

v_call: TRBV6-5
cdr3_length: 14
j_call: TRBJ2-7
d_call: TRBD1
clone_size: NA
cdr3_aa: CASIRDRGDYEQYF
cdr3_nt: TGTGCCAGCATCCGGGACAGGGGTGACTACGAGCAGTACTTC

v_call: TRBV2
cdr3_length: 14
j_call: TRBJ2-1
d_call: NA
clone_size: few
cdr3_aa: CASSEGRGGSEQFF
cdr3_nt: TGTGCCAGCAGTGAAGGGAGGGGGGGAAGTGAGCAGTTCTTC

v_call: TRBV12-3/TRBV12-4
cdr3_length: 15
j_call: TRBJ1-1
d_call: NA
clone_size: NA
cdr3_aa: CASTRGAGRSTEAFF
cdr3_nt: TGTGCCAGCACTCGGGGGGCGGGGAGGAGCACTGAAGCTTTCTTT

v_call: TRBV20-1
cdr3_length: 15
j_call: TRBJ2-1
d_call: NA
clone_size: many
cdr3_aa: CSANVEPGAKNEQFF
cdr3_nt: TGCAGCGCCAACGTTGAACCCGGGGCCAAGAATGAGCAGTTCTTC

v_call: TRBV20-1
cdr3_length: 16
j_call: TRBJ2-1
d_call: TRBD2
clone_size: many
cdr3_aa: CSARALSLAGFGEQFF
cdr3_nt: TGCAGTGCTAGAGCTCTCAGTCTAGCGGGTTTTGGTGAGCAGTTCTTC

v_call: TRBV18
cdr3_length: 14
j_call: TRBJ1-2
d_call: NA
clone_size: NA
cdr3_aa: CASSPNRDNYGYTF
cdr3_nt: TGTGCCAGCTCACCAAACAGGGATAACTATGGCTACACCTTC

v_call: TRBV28
cdr3_length: 13
j_call: TRBJ1-1
d_call: NA
clone_size: NA
cdr3_aa: CASSLLRYTEAFF
cdr3_nt: TGTGCCAGCAGTTTGCTTAGGTACACTGAAGCTTTCTTT

v_call: TRBV12-3/TRBV12-4
cdr3_length: 14
j_call: TRBJ2-5
d_call: NA
clone_size: NA
cdr3_aa: CVSSLFGAGETQYF
cdr3_nt: TGTGTCAGCAGTTTATTTGGGGCTGGAGAGACCCAGTACTTC

v_call: TRBV20-1
cdr3_length: 15
j_call: TRBJ2-5
d_call: NA
clone_size: NA
cdr3_aa: CSARGVTSLWETQYF
cdr3_nt: TGCAGTGCTAGAGGGGTGACTAGTCTTTGGGAGACCCAGTACTTC

v_call: TRBV6-6
cdr3_length: 16
j_call: TRBJ2-5
d_call: TRBD1
clone_size: NA
cdr3_aa: CASSPGQVEHQETQYF
cdr3_nt: TGTGCCAGCAGTCCCGGACAGGTGGAGCACCAAGAGACCCAGTACTTC

v_call: TRBV29-1
cdr3_length: 18
j_call: TRBJ2-3
d_call: TRBD1
clone_size: many
cdr3_aa: CSVDNPLLTGASTDTQYF
cdr3_nt: TGCAGCGTTGACAACCCTTTACTGACAGGGGCAAGCACAGATACGCAGTATTTT

v_call: TRBV6-2/TRBV6-3
cdr3_length: 15
j_call: TRBJ1-5
d_call: NA
clone_size: NA
cdr3_aa: CASSYSGIAAQPQHF
cdr3_nt: TGTGCCAGCAGTTACTCCGGGATAGCGGCTCAGCCCCAGCATTTT

v_call: TRBV6-5
cdr3_length: 14
j_call: TRBJ1-4
d_call: NA
clone_size: few
cdr3_aa: CASSQTPQNEKLFF
cdr3_nt: TGTGCCAGCAGCCAAACCCCGCAGAATGAAAAACTGTTTTTT

v_call: TRBV6-1
cdr3_length: 13
j_call: TRBJ1-1
d_call: NA
clone_size: NA
cdr3_aa: CASPAGTHTEAFF
cdr3_nt: TGTGCCAGCCCCGCGGGGACCCACACTGAAGCTTTCTTT

v_call: TRBV3-1
cdr3_length: 16
j_call: TRBJ2-3
d_call: TRBD2
clone_size: few
cdr3_aa: CASSQEGGGSTDTQYF
cdr3_nt: TGTGCCAGCAGCCAAGAGGGCGGGGGTAGCACAGATACGCAGTATTTT

v_call: TRBV7-2
cdr3_length: 13
j_call: TRBJ2-5
d_call: NA
clone_size: NA
cdr3_aa: CASRPDAQETQYF
cdr3_nt: TGTGCCAGCAGACCGGACGCCCAGGAGACCCAGTACTTC

v_call: TRBV2
cdr3_length: 13
j_call: TRBJ2-5
d_call: NA
clone_size: many
cdr3_aa: CASSESKRETQYF
cdr3_nt: TGTGCCAGCAGTGAGTCGAAGCGAGAGACCCAGTACTTC

v_call: TRBV29-1
cdr3_length: 12
j_call: TRBJ2-7
d_call: NA
clone_size: few
cdr3_aa: CSVKGGSYEQYF
cdr3_nt: TGCAGCGTGAAAGGGGGCTCCTACGAGCAGTACTTC

v_call: TRBV18
cdr3_length: 14
j_call: TRBJ2-5
d_call: NA
clone_size: NA
cdr3_aa: CASSPAWGAETQYF
cdr3_nt: TGTGCCAGCTCACCAGCCTGGGGGGCAGAGACCCAGTACTTC

v_call: TRBV14
cdr3_length: 19
j_call: TRBJ2-3
d_call: TRBD2
clone_size: few
cdr3_aa: CASSPTSRTSGWSTDTQYF
cdr3_nt: TGTGCCAGCAGCCCTACATCACGGACTAGCGGATGGAGCACAGATACGCAGTATTTT

v_call: TRBV7-2
cdr3_length: 14
j_call: TRBJ2-5
d_call: NA
clone_size: many
cdr3_aa: CASGPGTPEETQYF
cdr3_nt: TGTGCCAGCGGCCCCGGGACTCCTGAAGAGACCCAGTACTTC

v_call: TRBV12-3/TRBV12-4
cdr3_length: 15
j_call: TRBJ1-2
d_call: NA
clone_size: few
cdr3_aa: CASSQLYRPGGGYTF
cdr3_nt: TGTGCCAGCAGTCAGCTTTACAGGCCGGGGGGTGGCTACACCTTC

v_call: TRBV5-5
cdr3_length: 17
j_call: TRBJ2-3
d_call: TRBD1
clone_size: NA
cdr3_aa: CASSLGADRTITDTQYF
cdr3_nt: TGTGCCAGCAGCTTGGGGGCGGACAGGACGATCACAGATACGCAGTATTTT

v_call: TRBV5-1
cdr3_length: 13
j_call: TRBJ2-7
d_call: NA
clone_size: NA
cdr3_aa: CASSLAQYHEQYF
cdr3_nt: TGCGCCAGCAGCTTGGCCCAATACCACGAGCAGTACTTC

v_call: TRBV18
cdr3_length: 17
j_call: TRBJ2-3
d_call: NA
clone_size: NA
cdr3_aa: CASSPSAPAGSADTQYF
cdr3_nt: TGTGCCAGCTCACCGAGCGCCCCTGCCGGGAGCGCAGATACGCAGTATTTT

v_call: TRBV27
cdr3_length: 14
j_call: TRBJ2-2
d_call: NA
clone_size: NA
cdr3_aa: CASSSPYSTGELFF
cdr3_nt: TGTGCCAGCAGCAGCCCATACAGCACTGGGGAGCTGTTTTTT

v_call: TRBV7-8
cdr3_length: 16
j_call: TRBJ2-4
d_call: NA
clone_size: NA
cdr3_aa: CASSPPDLQTKNIQYF
cdr3_nt: TGTGCCAGCAGCCCCCCTGACCTACAGACCAAAAACATTCAGTACTTC

v_call: TRBV7-2
cdr3_length: 15
j_call: TRBJ2-4
d_call: NA
clone_size: NA
cdr3_aa: CASSLVIVGIRLQYF
cdr3_nt: TGTGCCAGCAGCTTAGTGATAGTAGGGATTCGCCTTCAGTACTTC

v_call: TRBV10-3
cdr3_length: 22
j_call: TRBJ2-1
d_call: TRBD2
clone_size: few
cdr3_aa: CAISVRGALGTSGVLKADEQFF
cdr3_nt: TGTGCCATCAGTGTGAGGGGCGCGCTTGGGACTAGCGGGGTCCTGAAAGCGGATGAGCAGTTCTTC

v_call: TRBV3-1
cdr3_length: 16
j_call: TRBJ1-2
d_call: TRBD1
clone_size: NA
cdr3_aa: CASSLRTGPGVGGYTF
cdr3_nt: TGTGCCAGCAGCCTCCGGACAGGGCCGGGGGTTGGTGGCTACACCTTC

v_call: TRBV6-5
cdr3_length: 15
j_call: TRBJ2-1
d_call: NA
clone_size: few
cdr3_aa: CASSYSSGRWNEQFF
cdr3_nt: TGTGCCAGCAGTTACTCGTCGGGTCGATGGAATGAGCAGTTCTTC

v_call: TRBV19
cdr3_length: 15
j_call: TRBJ2-5
d_call: TRBD1
clone_size: many
cdr3_aa: CASSKDRGVEETQYF
cdr3_nt: TGTGCCAGTAGTAAAGACAGGGGGGTCGAAGAGACCCAGTACTTC

v_call: TRBV7-8
cdr3_length: 13
j_call: TRBJ2-7
d_call: NA
clone_size: NA
cdr3_aa: CASSLRQEYEQYF
cdr3_nt: TGTGCCAGCAGCTTAAGGCAGGAGTACGAGCAGTACTTC

v_call: TRBV2
cdr3_length: 16
j_call: TRBJ2-7
d_call: TRBD1
clone_size: NA
cdr3_aa: CASSQRGQASSYEQYF
cdr3_nt: TGTGCCAGCAGCCAGAGAGGACAGGCGAGCTCCTACGAGCAGTACTTC

v_call: TRBV7-9
cdr3_length: 14
j_call: TRBJ2-3
d_call: TRBD1
clone_size: few
cdr3_aa: CASSPGGQSDTQYF
cdr3_nt: TGTGCCAGCAGCCCAGGGGGCCAGTCAGATACGCAGTATTTT

v_call: TRBV29-1
cdr3_length: 15
j_call: TRBJ2-1
d_call: NA
clone_size: many
cdr3_aa: CSVVLGSLGLNEQFF
cdr3_nt: TGCAGCGTTGTTCTGGGGTCCCTGGGTCTTAATGAGCAGTTCTTC

v_call: TRBV28
cdr3_length: 18
j_call: TRBJ2-6
d_call: NA
clone_size: few
cdr3_aa: CASSLRGQGGPGANVLTF
cdr3_nt: TGTGCCAGCAGTTTACGCGGCCAGGGGGGTCCTGGGGCCAACGTCCTGACTTTC

v_call: TRBV30
cdr3_length: 12
j_call: TRBJ2-7
d_call: TRBD1
clone_size: few
cdr3_aa: CAWDRVSSEQYF
cdr3_nt: TGTGCCTGGGACAGGGTTAGTAGTGAGCAGTACTTC

v_call: TRBV5-4
cdr3_length: 15
j_call: TRBJ2-1
d_call: TRBD2
clone_size: NA
cdr3_aa: CASSRSGISYNEQFF
cdr3_nt: TGTGCCAGCAGCCGTAGCGGGATCTCCTACAATGAGCAGTTCTTC

v_call: TRBV6-2/TRBV6-3
cdr3_length: 16
j_call: TRBJ1-2
d_call: NA
clone_size: NA
cdr3_aa: CASSRRQEKLYYGYTF
cdr3_nt: TGTGCCAGCAGCCGCAGACAGGAGAAGCTATACTATGGCTACACCTTC

v_call: TRBV2
cdr3_length: 14
j_call: TRBJ2-7
d_call: NA
clone_size: once
cdr3_aa: CASSKQGSSYEQYF
cdr3_nt: TGTGCCAGCAGTAAACAGGGTTCCTCCTACGAGCAGTACTTC

v_call: TRBV5-1
cdr3_length: 15
j_call: TRBJ2-5
d_call: NA
clone_size: NA
cdr3_aa: CASSLGRGARETQYF
cdr3_nt: TGCGCCAGCAGCTTGGGTAGGGGGGCCCGGGAGACCCAGTACTTC

v_call: TRBV10-3
cdr3_length: 12
j_call: TRBJ2-5
d_call: NA
clone_size: many
cdr3_aa: CAISPGQETQYF
cdr3_nt: TGTGCCATCAGCCCCGGTCAAGAGACCCAGTACTTC